This TCR beta chain appears in the sequencing data of a study of OX40 agonist ivuxolimab in advanced cancers. As for the study in general: At 0.01 to 10 mg/kg, ivuxolimab was administered intravenously to patients every 2 weeks. Dose-escalation patients had hepatocellular carcinoma, melanoma, renal cell or head and neck cancer.

Study findings and constraints: CD4+ T cells averaged fewer expanded clones than CD8+ T cells.

On this clone: Its antigen is still unknown.

Using immunoSEQ multiplex PCR, the repertoire was profiled, and TCRdb retains in-frame clones only, with some absent. The sample has around 34,000 clones, roughly nine tenths seen once. The source is an adult with an advanced solid tumor such as melanoma, head and neck, liver or kidney cancer. This sample comprised CD4+ or CD8+ T cells sorted from blood, obtained in a trial of the OX40 agonist ivuxolimab.

CDR3 in amino acids: CASSMGQLGTDTQYF. The DNA for the CDR3 is TGTGCCAGTAGTATGGGACAGTTAGGCACAGATACGCAGTATTTT. V gene TRBV19 combines with J gene TRBJ2-3; 7 nucleotides agree with TRBD1. Trimming at V came to 3 bases and at J to 1 base, leaving 4 bases not matched to a gene. This CDR3 region has 15 residues. Germline assignment: CDR1 LNHDA and CDR2 SQIVND (reference sequence).